This record concerns one T cell receptor beta chain sequence. What it binds is not known. The data derive from a study of T-cell memory formation after mild COVID-19. Amplification by 5'RACE using constant-segment primers produced TCR alpha and TCR beta cDNA libraries that carried sample barcodes and UMIs. TCRdb itself ran the 5' RACE reads through MiXCR, one entry per CDR3 protein. The sample has hundreds of thousands of distinct CDR3 sequences, about a sixth seen once; the top ten hold approximately 20%. Trimming left V 0 bases short and J 0 bases short, with 12 bases between. Germline CDR1 reads SGHRS; CDR2 reads YFSETQ. The CDR3 length is 17 residues. The study, taken as a whole, reports: Certain responding clones were present in pre-infection memory, suggesting participation of cross-reactive memory.

This receptor was identified in a man in his late teens or twenties who had mild COVID-19 (a few samples of this study predate the infection). Cell type and time point are not known. This rearrangement joins TRBV5-1 to TRBJ2-2, with D possibly TRBD1 on 6 matching bases. Sequenced sample: PBMCs or a T cell subset sorted from them (not recorded which). CDR3 amino acids: CASSLGPQGSNTGELFF. DNA of the CDR3: TGCGCCAGCAGCTTGGGACCCCAGGGGTCGAACACCGGGGAGCTGTTTTTT.